This T cell receptor (beta chain) was identified in a study of T cell responses to AZD1222 COVID-19 vaccine (dated by TCRdb to the early 2020s). For context, the study as a whole: TCR sequencing covered 233 trial participants: some 210 given two doses of AZD1222 and 26 given two doses of MenACWY control vaccine. Trial participants were enrolled by age into 18-55, 56-69 and 70-plus year subgroups, with 148, 28 and 57 TCR-sequenced participants respectively.

According to the study, the label for this sample's time point signals: baseline before first vaccination. According to the study, the label for this sample's treatment or condition signals: meningococcal conjugate vaccine given as trial control. Vaccinee samples were obtained from the UK trials COV001 and COV002, which included a single-blind randomized controlled phase 2/3 trial of AZD1222 (ChAdOx1 nCoV-19) in healthy adults. Trial participant PBMC samples were collected at day 0 and day 28 after the second dose for TCRbeta chain sequencing. The V and J ends are trimmed by 8 bases and 0 bases, leaving 10 bases between them. The CDR3 spans 13 residues, from the cysteine through the phenylalanine. CDR3 DNA only is kept here, 39 bases in frame from base 1. The germline V gene encodes CDR1 KGHSH and CDR2 LQKENI. The CDR3 regions of human TCRbeta chains were analyzed by immunosequencing. The paper's data handling went like this. TCRs in the repertoires were matched against a reference library of SARS-CoV-2-specific TCRs that had been generated with the MIRA antigen-specificity platform. Breadth was defined as the fraction of unique TCRs that were SARS-CoV-2-associated, and depth was defined as the fraction of total T cells that were SARS-CoV-2-associated. Each spike-specific TCR was assigned to its reactive spike region and to a CD4 or CD8 class using the MIRA data. Log10-transformed breadth and depth values were compared by one-way ANOVA with Sidak's multiple comparisons tests. This is the immuneACCESS table as TCRdb keeps it, with only in-frame sequences that have V and J called. A part of the clones is gone; compared with another copy, unresolved V genes explain less than half, and the rest is unexplained. The D gene and trimming were derived from the DNA, and the V and J assignments and clone size from that table. The sample profile shows under 85,000 clones; 88% of them were found once. The top ten clones comprise approximately 4.8% of the sample.

Of note for this clone: Its binding antigen is unknown. Nothing much larger sits one base from this clone, and base qualities are not available.

Study-wide findings and limitations: Participants were mostly white British, with more females than males. The authors suggested clonal diversity may have been underestimated. The 56-69-year group was small, and its depth increase did not reach significance, likely because of low power. Reportedly, close to half of the unique spike-specific TCRs recognized epitopes lying outside the regions that are mutated in the B.1.351 and B.1.1.7 variants. CD4 TCRs associated with the vaccine covered the entire spike protein, and the dominant responses were in regions 160-218 and 743-854. Spike-specific TCR breadth and depth rose significantly after two AZD1222 doses compared with day 0 and with MenACWY recipients. Conclusions about previously exposed vaccinees were limited because only 5 or 6 AZD1222 recipients were SARS-CoV-2 seropositive at baseline. Because no day 14 peak-response samples were available, the repertoires could be characterized only after the peak T cell response.

Specimen: peripheral blood, collected on day 0 of MenACWY control vaccination. Here the chain combines TRBV18 and TRBJ1-1; no confident D gene assignment can be made. The sequence came from an adult in good health. In nucleotide form, the sequence is TGTGCCAGCCGACTAGGAGTGAACACTGAAGCTTTCTTT. Protein translation: CASRLGVNTEAFF.